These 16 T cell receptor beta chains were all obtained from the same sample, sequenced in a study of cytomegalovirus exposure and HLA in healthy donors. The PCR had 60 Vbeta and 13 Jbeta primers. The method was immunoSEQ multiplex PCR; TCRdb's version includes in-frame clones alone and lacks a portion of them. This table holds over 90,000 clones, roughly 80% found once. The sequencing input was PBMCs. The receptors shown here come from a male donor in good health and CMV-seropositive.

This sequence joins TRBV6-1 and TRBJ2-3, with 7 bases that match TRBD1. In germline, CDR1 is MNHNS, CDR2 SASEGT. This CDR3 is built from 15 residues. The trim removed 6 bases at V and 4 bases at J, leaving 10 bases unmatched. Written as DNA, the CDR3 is TGTGCCAGCAGCGTCTTGGGGACAGACGCAGATACGCAGTATTTT. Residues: CASSVLGTDADTQYF.

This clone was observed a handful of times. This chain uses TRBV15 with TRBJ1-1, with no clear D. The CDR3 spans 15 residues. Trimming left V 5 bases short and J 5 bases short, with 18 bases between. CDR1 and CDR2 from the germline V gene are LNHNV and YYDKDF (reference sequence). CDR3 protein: CATSRGGSQRTEAFF. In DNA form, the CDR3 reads TGTGCCACCAGCCGGGGAGGGTCCCAACGTACTGAAGCTTTCTTT.

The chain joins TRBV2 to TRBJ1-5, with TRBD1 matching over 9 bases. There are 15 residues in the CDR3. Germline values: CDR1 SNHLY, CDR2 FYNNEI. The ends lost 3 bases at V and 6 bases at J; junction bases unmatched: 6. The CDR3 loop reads CASSDSGTGTQPQHF. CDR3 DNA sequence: TGTGCCAGCAGTGATTCCGGGACAGGGACTCAGCCCCAGCATTTT.

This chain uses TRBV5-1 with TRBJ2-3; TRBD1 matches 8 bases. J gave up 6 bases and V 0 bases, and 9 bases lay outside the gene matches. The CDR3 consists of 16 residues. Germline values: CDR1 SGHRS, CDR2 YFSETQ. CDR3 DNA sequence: TGCGCCAGCAGCTTGGTGCCAGGGGGCGGCTTGGATACGCAGTATTTT. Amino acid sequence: CASSLVPGGGLDTQYF.

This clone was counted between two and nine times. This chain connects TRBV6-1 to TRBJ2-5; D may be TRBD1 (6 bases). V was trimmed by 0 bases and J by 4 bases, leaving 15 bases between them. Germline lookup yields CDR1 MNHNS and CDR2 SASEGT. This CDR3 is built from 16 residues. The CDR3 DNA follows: TGTGCCAGCAGTGAAGCCCCGGGTCTAGGGGGAGAGACCCAGTACTTC. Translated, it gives CASSEAPGLGGETQYF.

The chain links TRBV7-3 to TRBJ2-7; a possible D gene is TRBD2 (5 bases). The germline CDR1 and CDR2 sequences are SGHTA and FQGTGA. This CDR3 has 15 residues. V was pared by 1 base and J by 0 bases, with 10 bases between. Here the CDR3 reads CASSLNAGDSYEQYF. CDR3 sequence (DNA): TGTGCCAGCAGCTTAAACGCCGGGGACTCCTACGAGCAGTACTTC.

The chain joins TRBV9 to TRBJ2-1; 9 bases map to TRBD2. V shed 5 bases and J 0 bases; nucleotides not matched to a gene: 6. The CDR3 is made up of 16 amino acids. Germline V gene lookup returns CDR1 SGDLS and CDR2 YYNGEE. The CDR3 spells CASSLLSGSSYNEQFF. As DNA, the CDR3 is TGTGCCAGCAGTCTACTTAGCGGGAGCTCCTACAATGAGCAGTTCTTC.

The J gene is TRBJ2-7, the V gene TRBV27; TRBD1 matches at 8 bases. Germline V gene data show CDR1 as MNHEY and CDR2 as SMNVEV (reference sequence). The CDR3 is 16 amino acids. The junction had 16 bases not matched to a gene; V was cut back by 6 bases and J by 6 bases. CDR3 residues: CASRANLGTGLSEQYF. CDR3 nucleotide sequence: TGTGCCAGCAGGGCTAACCTCGGGACAGGACTAAGCGAGCAGTACTTC.

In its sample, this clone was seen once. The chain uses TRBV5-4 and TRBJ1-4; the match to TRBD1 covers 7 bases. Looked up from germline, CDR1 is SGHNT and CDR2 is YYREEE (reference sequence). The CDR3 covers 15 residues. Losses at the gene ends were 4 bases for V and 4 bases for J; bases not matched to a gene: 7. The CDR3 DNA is TGTGCCAGCAGCAAGGGGACAGCCTTTAATGAAAAACTGTTTTTT. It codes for CASSKGTAFNEKLFF.

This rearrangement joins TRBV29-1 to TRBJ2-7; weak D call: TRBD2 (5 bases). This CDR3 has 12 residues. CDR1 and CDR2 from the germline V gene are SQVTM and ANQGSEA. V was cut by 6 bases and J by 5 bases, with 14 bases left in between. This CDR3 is CSVSGLGNEQYF. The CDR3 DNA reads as TGCAGCGTGAGCGGTCTTGGGAACGAGCAGTACTTC.

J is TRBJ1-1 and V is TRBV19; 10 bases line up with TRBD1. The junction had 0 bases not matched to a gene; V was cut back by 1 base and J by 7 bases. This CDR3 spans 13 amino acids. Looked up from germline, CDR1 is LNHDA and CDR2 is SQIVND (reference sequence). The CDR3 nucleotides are TGTGCCAGTAGTATAGGGACAGGGGGTGAAGCTTTCTTT. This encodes CASSIGTGGEAFF.

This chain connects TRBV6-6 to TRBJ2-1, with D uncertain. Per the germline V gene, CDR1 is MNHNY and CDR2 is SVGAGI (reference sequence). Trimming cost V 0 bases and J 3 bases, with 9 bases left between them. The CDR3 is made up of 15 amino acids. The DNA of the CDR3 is TGTGCCAGCAGTTACTCAGAACCTATCTACAATGAGCAGTTCTTC. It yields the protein CASSYSEPIYNEQFF.

CDR3 protein: CASSPQGLWTEAFF. The CDR3 DNA sequence: TGTGCCAGCAGCCCCCAGGGATTGTGGACTGAAGCTTTCTTT. V is TRBV7-9 and J is TRBJ1-1; D may be TRBD1 (5 bases). Deletions cut 5 bases from V and 5 bases from J, with 15 bases between. CDR3 length equals 14 residues. CDR1 is SEHNR and CDR2 is FQNEAQ in the germline V gene (reference sequence).

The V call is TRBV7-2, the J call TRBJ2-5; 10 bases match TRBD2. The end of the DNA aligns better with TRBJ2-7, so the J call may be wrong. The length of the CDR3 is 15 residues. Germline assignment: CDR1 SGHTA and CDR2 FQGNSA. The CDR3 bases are TGTGCCAGCAGCTTAGCCGGGACTAGCGCATACGAGCAGTACTTC. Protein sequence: CASSLAGTSAYEQYF.

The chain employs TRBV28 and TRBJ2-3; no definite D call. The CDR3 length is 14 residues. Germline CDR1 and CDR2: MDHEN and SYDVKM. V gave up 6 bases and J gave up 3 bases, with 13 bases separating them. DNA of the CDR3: TGTGCCAGCAGCCACTGGAGTGGAACAGATACGCAGTATTTT. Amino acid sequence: CASSHWSGTDTQYF.

This CDR3 is CASSLVLAPGTYEQYF. CDR3 sequence (DNA): TGTGCCAGCAGCTTAGTTCTAGCCCCTGGGACCTACGAGCAGTACTTC. The genes are TRBV7-2 and TRBJ2-7; the D gene is possibly TRBD2 (5 bases). Per the germline V gene, CDR1 is SGHTA and CDR2 is FQGNSA. Trimming stripped 1 base from V and 2 bases from J, with 15 bases between. The CDR3 runs to 16 residues.